What follows are 3 T cell receptor beta chains derived from one specimen sequenced in a study of OX40 agonist ivuxolimab in advanced cancers. The table came from immunoSEQ multiplex PCR; TCRdb's copy has only in-frame clones and leaves some out. Of 25,000 or so clones listed, around 90% are singletons. Sequenced here: CD4+ or CD8+ T cells sorted from blood, sampled in a trial of the OX40 agonist ivuxolimab. These receptors were taken from an adult with an advanced solid tumor such as melanoma, head and neck, liver or kidney cancer.

J is TRBJ1-1 and V is TRBV28; weak D call: TRBD1 (6 bases). The CDR3 length is 14 residues. Germline lookup yields CDR1 MDHEN and CDR2 SYDVKM. The V and J ends lost 5 bases and 2 bases respectively, with 12 bases between them. The DNA of the CDR3 is TGTGCCAGCAGTCGATACAGGGTAAACACTGAAGCTTTCTTT. This encodes CASSRYRVNTEAFF. Variable domain in full (rest from reference TRBV28 and TRBJ1-1): DVKVTQSSRYLVKRTGEKVFLECVQDMDHENMFWYRQDPGLGLRLIYFSYDVKMKEKGDIPEGYSVSREKKERFSLILESASTNQTSMYLCASSRYRVNTEAFFGQGTRLTVV.

This rearrangement joins TRBV15 to TRBJ2-6, with D uncertain. V was clipped by 0 bases and J by 1 base, with 7 bases between them. CDR1 is LNHNV, CDR2 YYDKDF, per germline (reference sequence). CDR3 length: 16 residues. The CDR3 sequence is CATSRDRVSGANVLTF. The CDR3 DNA sequence: TGTGCCACCAGCAGAGATAGAGTTTCTGGGGCCAACGTCCTGACTTTC.

The CDR3 DNA is TGTGCCAGCAGCTCCCAAGCAAGGATGCAGTTCTTC. Protein sequence: CASSSQARMQFF. The gene calls are TRBV11-2 and TRBJ2-1, with no clear D. The CDR3 is 12 residues long. V dropped 4 bases and J dropped 12 bases, with 13 bases sitting between them. The germline V gene has CDR1 SGHAT and CDR2 FQNNGV.